This note documents a single T cell receptor beta chain sequence. This record belongs to a study of CD8+ T cells in alopecia areata. Sample treatment: oral pan-JAK inhibitor, 5-10 mg twice daily. The CDR3 totals 13 residues. Trimming cost V 7 bases and J 5 bases, with 17 bases left between them. The germline V gene has CDR1 SQVTM and CDR2 ANQGSEA. Reverse transcription of extracted RNA yielded cDNA, which provided the sequencing template. Sequencing used immunoSEQ multiplex PCR; TCRdb keeps in-frame clones, though not all of them. The profile shows 250,000 to 350,000 clones, 60% of them singletons. The sequencing used CD4+ T cells sorted from blood, collected around week 53, from a patient treated with tofacitinib. This TCR came from a human donor with alopecia areata. This chain uses TRBV29-1 with TRBJ1-2; D is ambiguous. CDR3 protein: CSAPLTAQYGYTF. CDR3 bases: TGCAGCGCCCCGTTAACCGCTCAATATGGCTACACCTTC.